This T cell receptor (beta chain) was observed in a study of cytomegalovirus exposure and HLA in healthy donors. A multiplex PCR was run with 60 Vbeta primers and 13 Jbeta primers. The table came from immunoSEQ multiplex PCR; TCRdb's copy has only in-frame clones and leaves some out. This table holds approximately 59,000 clones, about 63% found once. Study-level results: In an earlier analysis, most TCR beta V segments were productive about 87% or about 30% of the time. TCR beta sequences reportedly predicted the HLA-A and HLA-B alleles of most subjects accurately. Immune exposure information comprised only CMV serostatus. Follow-up analysis seemed to connect common viral pathogens with several of the most significant clusters identified.

Trimming at V came to 5 bases and at J to 8 bases, leaving 10 bases not matched to a gene. Germline CDR1 and CDR2: MNHNS and SASEGT. The CDR3 is 14 amino acids. On this clone: Its antigen is as yet unknown.

The sequenced sample was PBMCs. The chain employs TRBV6-1 and TRBJ2-3; 7 positions agree with TRBD1. The clonotype originates from a man aged 35 to 55 in good health and CMV-seropositive. The DNA for the CDR3 is TGTGCCAGCAGTTTGTCAAGACAGGGCGGTACGCAGTATTTT. Its translation: CASSLSRQGGTQYF.